This T cell receptor beta chain was documented in a study of T-cell memory formation after mild COVID-19. Study background: TCR clusters mostly belonged to single donors. Study-wide findings and caveats: The authors did not confirm SARS-CoV-2 specificity of second-wave clones peaking day 37. The CD4+ clones that contracted clustered mainly within CM and EM, and the CD8+ clones concentrated in EMRA.

V lost 1 base to trimming and J lost 7 bases, with 10 bases between them. The CDR3 length is 13 residues. Germline V lookup: CDR1 SGHVS, CDR2 FQNEAQ. 5'RACE with constant-segment primers yielded barcoded, UMI-tagged TCR alpha and TCR beta cDNA libraries. MiXCR, applied by TCRdb to the 5' RACE reads, yields one record per CDR3 protein. The table lists hundreds of thousands of distinct CDR3 sequences, roughly 20% of them singletons. In regard to this clonotype: Its specificity is unknown.

This TCR was sampled from an adult woman who had mild COVID-19 (a few samples of this study predate the infection). Cell type and time point are not known. The rearrangement links TRBV7-8 to TRBJ1-1, with a possible D match to TRBD1 (5 bases). Sequenced input: PBMCs or a T cell subset sorted from them (not recorded which). The CDR3 DNA is TGTGCCAGCAGCTTAGACAGGAGCCTTGAAGCTTTCTTT. Translated, it gives CASSLDRSLEAFF.